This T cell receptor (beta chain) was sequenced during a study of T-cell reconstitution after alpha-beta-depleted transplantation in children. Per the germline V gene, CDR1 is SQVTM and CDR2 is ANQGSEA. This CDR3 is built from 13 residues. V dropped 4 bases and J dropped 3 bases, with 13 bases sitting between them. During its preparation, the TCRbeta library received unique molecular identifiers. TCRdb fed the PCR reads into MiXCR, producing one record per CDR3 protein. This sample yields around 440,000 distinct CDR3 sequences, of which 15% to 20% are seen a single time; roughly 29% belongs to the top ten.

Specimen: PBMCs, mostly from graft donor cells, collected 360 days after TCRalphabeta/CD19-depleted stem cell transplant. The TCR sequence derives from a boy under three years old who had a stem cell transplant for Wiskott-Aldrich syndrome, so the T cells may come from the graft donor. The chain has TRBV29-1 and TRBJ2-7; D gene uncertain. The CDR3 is CSVGAEPGYEQYF. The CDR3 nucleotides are TGCAGCGTTGGGGCGGAACCCGGCTACGAGCAGTACTTC.